Listed below are T cell receptor beta chains from one sample, sequenced in a study of shared clonotypes between healthy human individuals. The method was immunoSEQ multiplex PCR; TCRdb's version includes in-frame clones alone and lacks a portion of them. The repertoire holds some 500,000 clones, around 79% seen once, with 10% to 15% in the top ten. The sequenced material came from PBMCs. Receptor source: a woman between 35 and 50 years old in good health. Some clones in this sample may be carry-over from other donors' samples. The CDR3 runs from the conserved cysteine through the conserved F or W. The order of the fields is clone size, V gene, CDR3 length, D gene, J gene, CDR3 DNA, CDR3 protein. The D gene is left open where the match is weak. The listing skips clone size in some rows; elsewhere it reads once, few, many or a size class.

>.|TRBV7-7|15|.|TRBJ2-3
TGTGCCAGCAGCTTGGGGACTGGACTCACAGATACGCAGTATTTT
CASSLGTGLTDTQYF
>.|TRBV18|16|TRBD2|TRBJ2-3
TGTGCCAGCTCACCGGGGGCTAGCGGGAACACAGATACGCAGTATTTT
CASSPGASGNTDTQYF
>.|TRBV7-3|12|.|TRBJ2-7
TGTGCCAGCAGCCCCCATGGGGACGAGCAGTACTTC
CASSPHGDEQYF
>.|TRBV15|14|.|TRBJ2-5
TGTGCCACCAGCGCCAGGGCAGAACAAGAGACCCAGTACTTC
CATSARAEQETQYF
>.|TRBV10-3|13|.|TRBJ2-3
TGTGCCACCAGGCCGGGGGGCGCAGATACGCAGTATTTT
CATRPGGADTQYF
>.|TRBV4-2|16|.|TRBJ2-1
TGTGCCAGCAACCGCTATGGTTCGAGCTCCTACAATGAGCAGTTCTTC
CASNRYGSSSYNEQFF
>once|TRBV27|16|.|TRBJ1-1
TGTGCCAGCAGTCGACCGGGACTTCTGTCGAACACTGAAGCTTTCTTT
CASSRPGLLSNTEAFF
>.|TRBV7-9|15|TRBD1|TRBJ1-4
TGTGCCAGCAGCCAAACGAAAGGGGGCGCGAGGAAACTGTTTTTT
CASSQTKGGARKLFF
>.|TRBV5-1|15|TRBD1|TRBJ1-1
TGCGCCAGCAGCGAACGACAGGGGTTGAACACTGAAGCTTTCTTT
CASSERQGLNTEAFF
>.|TRBV5-1|13|.|TRBJ1-2
TGCGCCAGCAGCTCTTCAGGGAACTACGGCTACACCTTC
CASSSSGNYGYTF
>.|TRBV4-1|15|.|TRBJ2-2
TGCGCCAGCAGCCCGACCCGCGCGAACACCGGGGAGCTGTTTTTT
CASSPTRANTGELFF
>.|TRBV27|14|.|TRBJ2-5
TGTGCCAGCAGTTCCCCACATGGGGAAGAGACCCAGTACTTC
CASSSPHGEETQYF
>.|TRBV5-1|13|TRBD2|TRBJ2-7
TGCGCCAGCAGCTTTCCCCTAGCGGGAGAGCAGTACTTC
CASSFPLAGEQYF
>many|TRBV7-9|16|.|TRBJ2-5
TGTGCCAGCAGCCCCGGGACACGTCGTCGTCGGGAGACCCAGTACTTC
CASSPGTRRRRETQYF
>.|TRBV5-1|15|TRBD1|TRBJ2-7
TGCGCCAGCAGGTCTGGACAGGGGGCCGGCTACGAGCAGTACTTC
CASRSGQGAGYEQYF
>.|TRBV28|13|.|TRBJ1-1
TGTGCCAGCAGTTTAAGGCGGAACACTGAAGCTTTCTTT
CASSLRRNTEAFF
>.|TRBV5-1|15|.|TRBJ2-1
TGCGCCAGCAGCCCGAGGGGGAGTTCAGACAATGAGCAGTTCTTC
CASSPRGSSDNEQFF
>.|TRBV28|15|.|TRBJ1-4
TGTGCCAGCAGTTCCAATACTGGGACGGGTGAAAAACTGTTTTTT
CASSSNTGTGEKLFF
>.|TRBV9|13|TRBD1|TRBJ1-5
TGTGCCAGCAGCTCGGGACAGAATCAGCCCCAGCATTTT
CASSSGQNQPQHF
>.|TRBV19|15|TRBD1|TRBJ2-7
TGTGCCAGTAGTCTCTATGGGACAGGGTCCTACGAGCAGTACTTC
CASSLYGTGSYEQYF
>.|TRBV9|15|.|TRBJ2-2
TGTGCCAGCAGCGTAGCGGGGAGTGGCACCGGGGAGCTGTTTTTT
CASSVAGSGTGELFF
>.|TRBV18|16|TRBD1|TRBJ2-7
TGTGCCAGCTCACCACCGACAGGGAATAGGGGGTACGAGCAGTACTTC
CASSPPTGNRGYEQYF
>many|TRBV4-3|14|.|TRBJ2-5
TGCGCCAGCAGCCAAGATGGGGAGGTAAAGACCCAGTACTTC
CASSQDGEVKTQYF